A single sample is the source of the 24 T cell receptor beta chains below, sequenced in a study of blood T cell repertoires in COVID-19. Profiling relied on immunoSEQ multiplex PCR, and the TCRdb table lists in-frame clones only, not all of them. The data contain approximately 190,000 clones, 82% of them singletons. Input material: peripheral blood. The receptors were sampled from a woman aged 55-69 years with COVID-19, enrolled during active disease.

The rearrangement joins TRBV18 to TRBJ1-5; D not certain. In germline, CDR1 is KGHSH, CDR2 LQKENI. This CDR3 has 13 amino acids. V dropped 2 bases and J dropped 1 base, with 3 bases sitting between them. The CDR3 loop reads CASSPGSNQPQHF. The CDR3 DNA reads as TGTGCCAGCTCACCAGGCAGCAATCAGCCCCAGCATTTT.

This clone was observed a handful of times. V usage is TRBV5-1 and J usage is TRBJ2-2; TRBD2 is a possible D gene (5 bases). V gave up 1 base and J gave up 3 bases, with 13 bases separating them. Germline CDR1 reads SGHRS; CDR2 reads YFSETQ. The CDR3 runs to 16 residues. CDR3 residues: CASSLLGPGDTGELFF. CDR3 bases: TGCGCCAGCAGCTTGCTCGGGCCCGGGGACACCGGGGAGCTGTTTTTT.

This sequence joins TRBV11-1 and TRBJ1-2, with 7 bases that match TRBD1. V lost 4 bases to trimming and J lost 5 bases; unmatched junction nucleotides: 13. Germline V lookup: CDR1 SGHAT, CDR2 FQDESV (reference sequence). CDR3 length: 16 residues. The CDR3 DNA sequence: TGTGCCAGCAGCTCCCTACTGGCCGACAGGGAGTATGGCTACACCTTC. It specifies CASSSLLADREYGYTF.

This chain connects TRBV25-1 to TRBJ2-7; possibly TRBD1 for D (6 bases). The V gene lost 5 bases and the J gene lost 2 bases, with 16 bases spanning the gap. In germline, CDR1 is MGHDK, CDR2 SYGVNS. The CDR3 extends over 15 amino acids. Written as DNA, the CDR3 is TGTGCCAGCAGTCTGGGGGCCTCCGATACCTACGAGCAGTACTTC. Its translation is CASSLGASDTYEQYF.

The chain uses TRBV5-1 and TRBJ2-1; 7 bases match TRBD1. The V gene's germline CDR1 is SGHRS and CDR2 YFSETQ. This CDR3 contains 14 residues. V gave up 8 bases and J gave up 3 bases; unmatched junction bases: 8. The CDR3: CASRGTDFYNEQFF. CDR3 coding DNA: TGCGCCAGTAGAGGGACAGACTTCTACAATGAGCAGTTCTTC. Full variable domain (remainder filled in from reference TRBV5-1 and TRBJ2-1): KAGVTQTPRYLIKTRGQQVTLSCSPISGHRSVSWYQQTPGQGLQFLFEYFSETQRNKGNFPGRFSGRQFSNSRSEMNVSTLELGDSALYLCASRGTDFYNEQFFGPGTRLTVL.

J is TRBJ2-2 and V is TRBV2; 12 bases match TRBD2. V was clipped by 7 bases and J by 13 bases; unmatched bases: 13. Germline values: CDR1 SNHLY, CDR2 FYNNEI. The CDR3 totals 15 residues. The CDR3 coding sequence is TGTGCCAGCACCGAATTATCTAGCGGGAGGGCCGGGCTGTTTTTT. Translation: CASTELSSGRAGLFF.

In this sample, this clone turned up many times. This rearrangement joins TRBV7-2 to TRBJ1-1; unclear D gene. Trimming cost V 5 bases and J 6 bases, with 13 bases left between them. CDR1 and CDR2 (germline): SGHTA, FQGNSA. The CDR3 extends over 13 amino acids. The CDR3 region is CASSQFLRAEAFF. In DNA form, the CDR3 reads TGTGCCAGCAGCCAGTTCCTGAGGGCTGAAGCTTTCTTT.

This chain connects TRBV24-1 to TRBJ2-3, with 9 bases aligning to TRBD1. V lost 2 bases and J lost 3; bases outside the gene matches: 8. The CDR3 covers 17 residues. From germline, CDR1 is KGHDR and CDR2 SFDVKD. Written as DNA, the CDR3 is TGTGCCACCAGTGATTACGGACAGGGGAGGGTTACAGATACGCAGTATTTT. Translation gives CATSDYGQGRVTDTQYF.

This clone is classed as medium-sized. The V and J genes are TRBV6-5 and TRBJ2-6; a weak D match, TRBD2 (5 bases). CDR3 length: 15 amino acids. The ends were cut back, 3 bases at V and 0 bases at J, with 6 bases in the middle. The germline gives CDR1 MNHEY, CDR2 SVGAGI. CDR3 in amino acids: CASSYGSSGANVLTF. The CDR3 coding sequence is TGTGCCAGCAGTTATGGGAGCTCTGGGGCCAACGTCCTGACTTTC.

The rearrangement joins TRBV28 to TRBJ2-3; 8 nucleotides match TRBD2. CDR3 length: 17 amino acids. CDR1 is MDHEN and CDR2 is SYDVKM in the germline V gene. Trimming removed 5 bases from V and 0 bases from J; junction bases left unmatched: 10. The CDR3 DNA sequence: TGTGCCAGCAGTGAGATAAATAGCGGGGCGAGCACAGATACGCAGTATTTT. Its protein is CASSEINSGASTDTQYF.

The chain couples TRBV28 to TRBJ2-1, with 9 positions matching TRBD1. This CDR3 has 15 amino acids. Looked up from germline, CDR1 is MDHEN and CDR2 is SYDVKM. The V segment lost 5 bases and the J segment 7 bases; nucleotides outside the gene matches: 9. The CDR3 loop reads CASSPPGQGMNEQFF. The CDR3 DNA reads TGTGCCAGCAGTCCTCCGGGACAGGGAATGAATGAGCAGTTCTTC.

A few counts support this clone. The genes are TRBV19 and TRBJ1-2, with 8 bases identical to TRBD1. Germline loops: CDR1 LNHDA, CDR2 SQIVND (reference sequence). The CDR3 loop spans 16 amino acids. The junction had 11 bases not matched to a gene; V was cut back by 4 bases and J by 4 bases. The CDR3: CASSRGQQGDFYGYTF. The CDR3 coding sequence is TGTGCCAGTAGTAGAGGACAACAGGGGGACTTCTATGGCTACACCTTC.

The gene calls are TRBV7-2 and TRBJ1-5; no clear D. The CDR3 is 15 amino acids. V gave up 1 base and J gave up 1 base, with 8 bases separating them. The germline CDR1 and CDR2 sequences are SGHTA and FQGNSA. CDR3 amino acids: CASSLEGGSNQPQHF. The CDR3 DNA sequence: TGTGCCAGCAGCTTAGAGGGAGGAAGCAATCAGCCCCAGCATTTT.

CDR3 amino acids: CASSPDRGYEQYF. Written as DNA, the CDR3 is TGTGCCAGCAGCCCTGACAGGGGCTACGAGCAGTACTTC. This chain links TRBV11-2 with TRBJ2-7; 8 bases line up with TRBD1. Germline V CDR1 and CDR2: SGHAT, FQNNGV. The CDR3 covers 13 residues. The ends lost 5 bases at V and 3 bases at J; junction bases unmatched: 3.

The chain has TRBV11-2 and TRBJ1-2, with 8 bases matching TRBD1. There are 18 residues in the CDR3. V lost 1 base to trimming and J lost 5 bases; unmatched junction nucleotides: 15. Germline CDR1 and CDR2: SGHAT and FQNNGV. CDR3 protein: CASSLAGTGYERRYGYTF. CDR3 DNA: TGTGCCAGCAGCTTAGCCGGGACAGGCTACGAAAGGAGGTATGGCTACACCTTC.

V usage is TRBV29-1 and J usage is TRBJ2-4, with 7 bases fitting TRBD2. The CDR3 is 13 residues long. CDR1 and CDR2 (germline): SQVTM, ANQGSEA. V lost 7 bases to trimming and J lost 6 bases; unmatched junction nucleotides: 9. The CDR3 spells CSADLAVGNIQYF. The CDR3 DNA reads as TGCAGCGCCGATCTAGCGGTAGGAAACATTCAGTACTTC.

The chain uses TRBV12-3 or TRBV12-4 and TRBJ2-1; 7 positions agree with TRBD2. The length of the CDR3 is 13 residues. Unmatched junction bases numbered 5, after V lost 6 bases and J lost 6 bases. CDR3 loop: CASSAVAGNEQFF. The CDR3 coding sequence is TGTGCCAGCAGCGCAGTAGCGGGCAATGAGCAGTTCTTC.

The V and J genes are TRBV27 and TRBJ1-5, with 7 positions matching TRBD1. V lost 1 base to trimming and J lost 4 bases; unmatched junction nucleotides: 13. This CDR3 is built from 18 residues. CDR1 and CDR2 (germline): MNHEY, SMNVEV (reference sequence). The CDR3 is CASSLWAVTTGENQPQHF. The CDR3 coding sequence is TGTGCCAGCAGTTTATGGGCGGTTACTACAGGGGAAAATCAGCCCCAGCATTTT.

Here the CDR3 reads CASSYGGGLEETQYF. For the CDR3, the DNA is TGTGCCAGCAGTTACGGCGGGGGGCTGGAAGAGACCCAGTACTTC. The rearrangement joins TRBV6-5 to TRBJ2-5; TRBD2 matches 8 bases. The V gene end was trimmed by 2 bases and the J gene end by 3 bases; junction bases not matched to a gene: 5. The germline V gene has CDR1 MNHEY and CDR2 SVGAGI. This CDR3 spans 15 amino acids.

The chain uses TRBV7-8 and TRBJ1-5, with 8 nucleotides matching TRBD1. This CDR3 contains 16 residues. Trimming at V came to 2 bases and at J to 1 base, leaving 4 bases not matched to a gene. Germline assignment: CDR1 SGHVS and CDR2 FQNEAQ. The CDR3 region is CASSLQGARSNQPQHF. In DNA form, the CDR3 reads TGTGCCAGCAGCTTACAGGGGGCGCGGAGCAATCAGCCCCAGCATTTT. The whole variable domain, remainder taken from reference TRBV7-8 and TRBJ1-5, is GAGVSQSPRYKVAKRGQDVALRCDPISGHVSLFWYQQALGQGPEFLTYFQNEAQLDKSGLPSDRFFAERPEGSVSTLKIQRTQQEDSAVYLCASSLQGARSNQPQHFGDGTRLSIL.

The chain uses TRBV28 and TRBJ2-5, with 8 bases identical to TRBD1. V gave up 8 bases and J gave up 5 bases; unmatched junction bases: 16. In germline, CDR1 is MDHEN, CDR2 SYDVKM. The CDR3 sequence is 16 residues long. CDR3 DNA: TGTGCCAGCGGACTCCCCGGGGCCAGGGGGCGGGAGACCCAGTACTTC. It codes for CASGLPGARGRETQYF.

This chain uses TRBV6-5 with TRBJ2-2, with D hard to call. Trimming stripped 0 bases from V and 0 bases from J, with 8 bases between. This CDR3 region has 16 residues. From germline, CDR1 is MNHEY and CDR2 SVGAGI. CDR3 region: CASSYSRSTNTGELFF. The CDR3 DNA follows: TGTGCCAGCAGTTACTCCCGGAGTACGAACACCGGGGAGCTGTTTTTT.

This sequence joins TRBV7-3 and TRBJ2-3; perhaps TRBD2 as D (6 bases). Germline CDR1 and CDR2: SGHTA and FQGTGA. This CDR3 is built from 14 residues. Trimming removed 2 bases from V and 3 bases from J, with 9 bases in between. CDR3 region: CASSLVLATDTQYF. The CDR3 nucleotides are TGTGCCAGCAGCTTAGTGCTAGCGACAGATACGCAGTATTTT.

The chain recombines TRBV14 with TRBJ2-1; 7 nucleotides match TRBD1. Germline V CDR1 and CDR2: SGHDN, FVKESK. V was pared by 8 bases and J by 7 bases, with 11 bases of the junction left unmatched. CDR3 length: 14 amino acids. The CDR3 is CASGGVGRGNEQFF. DNA for the CDR3: TGTGCCAGCGGGGGTGTCGGCAGGGGGAATGAGCAGTTCTTC.